This TCR beta chain derives from a study of T cell repertoires in cytomegalovirus infection. For this clonotype: Its target is not known.

From the reads, TCRdb called clonotypes with MiXCR, one entry per CDR3 protein. The top ten clones hold roughly 18% of a sample with about 700,000 distinct CDR3 sequences, about 33% of them seen once. CDR3 size: 16 residues. Germline V gene sequence: CDR1 LNHDA, CDR2 SQIVND (reference sequence). The germline V and J ends were trimmed by 4 bases and 0 bases, with 10 bases remaining between them. The rearrangement uses TRBV19 and TRBJ2-6; the D gene is possibly TRBD2 (5 bases). The TCR comes from a human donor in good health (CMV status not recorded). Some clones in this sample may be carry-over from other donors' samples. The sequencing used cultured PBMCs, collected from culture after CMV antigen stimulation. CDR3 nucleotide sequence: TGTGCCAGTAGTAGTCGGAGGACCTCTGGGGCCAACGTCCTGACTTTC. Its translation is CASSSRRTSGANVLTF.